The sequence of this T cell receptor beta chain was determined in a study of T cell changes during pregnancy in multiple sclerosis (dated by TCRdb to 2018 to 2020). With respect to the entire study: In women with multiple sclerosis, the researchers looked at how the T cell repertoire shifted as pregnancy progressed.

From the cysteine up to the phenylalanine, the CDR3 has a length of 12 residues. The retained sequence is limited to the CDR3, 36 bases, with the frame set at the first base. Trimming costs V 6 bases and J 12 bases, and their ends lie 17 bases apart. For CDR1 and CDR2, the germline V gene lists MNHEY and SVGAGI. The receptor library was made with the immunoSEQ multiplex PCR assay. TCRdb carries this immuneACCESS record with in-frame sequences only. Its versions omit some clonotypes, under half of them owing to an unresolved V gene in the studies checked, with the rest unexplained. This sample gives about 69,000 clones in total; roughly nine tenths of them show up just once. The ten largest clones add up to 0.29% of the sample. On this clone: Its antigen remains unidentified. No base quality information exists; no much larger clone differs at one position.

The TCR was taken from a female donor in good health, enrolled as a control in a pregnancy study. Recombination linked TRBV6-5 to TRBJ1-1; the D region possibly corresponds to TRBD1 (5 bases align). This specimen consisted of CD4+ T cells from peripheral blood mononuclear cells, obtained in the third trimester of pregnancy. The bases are TGTGCCAGCAGGCGATCGCAGGGTGCAACTTTCTTT. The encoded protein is CASRRSQGATFF.